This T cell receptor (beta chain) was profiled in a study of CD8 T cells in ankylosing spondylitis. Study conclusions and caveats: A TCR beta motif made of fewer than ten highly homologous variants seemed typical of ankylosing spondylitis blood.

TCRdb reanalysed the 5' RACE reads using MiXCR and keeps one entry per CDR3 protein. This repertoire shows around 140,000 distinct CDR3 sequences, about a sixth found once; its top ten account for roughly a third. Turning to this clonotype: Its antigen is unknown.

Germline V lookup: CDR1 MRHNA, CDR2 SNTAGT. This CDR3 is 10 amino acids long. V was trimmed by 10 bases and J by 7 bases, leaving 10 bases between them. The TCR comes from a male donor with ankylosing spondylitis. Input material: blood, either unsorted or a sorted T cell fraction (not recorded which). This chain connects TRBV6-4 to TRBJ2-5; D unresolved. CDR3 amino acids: CATLRGTQYF. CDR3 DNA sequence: TGTGCCACTCTTCGTGGGACCCAGTACTTC.